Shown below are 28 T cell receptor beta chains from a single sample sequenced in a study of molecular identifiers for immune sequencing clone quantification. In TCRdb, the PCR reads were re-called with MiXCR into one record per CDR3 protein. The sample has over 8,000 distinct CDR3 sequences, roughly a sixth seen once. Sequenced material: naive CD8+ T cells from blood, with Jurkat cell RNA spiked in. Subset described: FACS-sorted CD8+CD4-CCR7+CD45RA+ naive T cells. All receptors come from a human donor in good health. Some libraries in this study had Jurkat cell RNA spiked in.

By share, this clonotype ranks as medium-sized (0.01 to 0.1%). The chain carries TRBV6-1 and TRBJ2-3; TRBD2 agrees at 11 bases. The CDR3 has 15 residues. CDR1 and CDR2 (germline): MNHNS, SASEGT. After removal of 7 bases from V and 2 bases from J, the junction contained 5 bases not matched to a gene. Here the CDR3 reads CASTTSGSVTDTQYF. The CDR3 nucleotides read TGTGCCAGCACTACTAGCGGGAGTGTCACAGATACGCAGTATTTT.

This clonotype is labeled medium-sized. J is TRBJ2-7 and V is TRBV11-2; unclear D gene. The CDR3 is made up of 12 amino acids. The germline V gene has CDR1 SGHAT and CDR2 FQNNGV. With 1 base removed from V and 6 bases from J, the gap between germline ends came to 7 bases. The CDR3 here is CASSLGLSEQYF. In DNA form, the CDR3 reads TGTGCCAGCAGCTTAGGGTTGAGCGAGCAGTACTTC.

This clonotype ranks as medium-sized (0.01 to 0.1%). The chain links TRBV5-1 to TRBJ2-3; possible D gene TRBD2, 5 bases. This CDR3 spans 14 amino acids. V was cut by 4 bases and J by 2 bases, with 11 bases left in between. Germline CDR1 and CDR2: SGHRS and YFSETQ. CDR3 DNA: TGCGCCAGCAGCCCCCGGACTGTCACAGATACGCAGTATTTT. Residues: CASSPRTVTDTQYF. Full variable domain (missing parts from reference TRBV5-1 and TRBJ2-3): KAGVTQTPRYLIKTRGQQVTLSCSPISGHRSVSWYQQTPGQGLQFLFEYFSETQRNKGNFPGRFSGRQFSNSRSEMNVSTLELGDSALYLCASSPRTVTDTQYFGPGTRLTVL.

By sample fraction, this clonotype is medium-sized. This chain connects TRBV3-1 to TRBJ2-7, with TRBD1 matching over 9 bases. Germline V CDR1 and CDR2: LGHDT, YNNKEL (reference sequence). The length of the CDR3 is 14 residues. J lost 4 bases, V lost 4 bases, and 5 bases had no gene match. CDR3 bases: TGTGCCAGCAGCCCGGGACAGGGAGAGTACGAGCAGTACTTC. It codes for CASSPGQGEYEQYF.

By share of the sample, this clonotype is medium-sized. CDR3: CASSPGLLYEQYF. In nucleotides, the CDR3 is TGTGCCAGCAGCCCAGGACTTCTCTACGAGCAGTACTTC. The V and J genes are TRBV7-2 and TRBJ2-7, with D perhaps matching TRBD2 (5 bases). Trimming took off 5 bases at V and 3 bases at J, with 11 bases between the two ends. The CDR3 consists of 13 residues. Per germline, CDR1 SGHTA and CDR2 FQGNSA.

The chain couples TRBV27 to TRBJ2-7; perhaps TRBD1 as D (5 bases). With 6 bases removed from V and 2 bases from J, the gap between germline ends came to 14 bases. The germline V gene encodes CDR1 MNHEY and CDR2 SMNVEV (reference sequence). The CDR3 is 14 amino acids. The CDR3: CASREGVLAYEQYF. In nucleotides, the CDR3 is TGTGCCAGCAGGGAAGGGGTATTGGCCTACGAGCAGTACTTC.

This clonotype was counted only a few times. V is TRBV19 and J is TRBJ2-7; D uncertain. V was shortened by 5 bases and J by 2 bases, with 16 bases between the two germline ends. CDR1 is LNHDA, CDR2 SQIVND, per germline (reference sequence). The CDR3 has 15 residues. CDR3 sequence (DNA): TGTGCCAGTAGTGTCATTTATGACGGAGCCTACGAGCAGTACTTC. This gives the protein CASSVIYDGAYEQYF.

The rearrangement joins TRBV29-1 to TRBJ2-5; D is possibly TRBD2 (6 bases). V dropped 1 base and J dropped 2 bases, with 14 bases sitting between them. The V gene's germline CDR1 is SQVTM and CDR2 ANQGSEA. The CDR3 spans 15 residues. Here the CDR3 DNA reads TGCAGCGTTGAAGGTAGCGTGGGACTTCAAGAGACCCAGTACTTC. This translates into CSVEGSVGLQETQYF.

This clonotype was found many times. The CDR3 DNA is TGTGCCACCAGCAGAGACCAGGGGGCTAAGAATCAGCCCCAGCATTTT. It specifies CATSRDQGAKNQPQHF. The J gene is TRBJ1-5, the V gene TRBV15; TRBD1 aligns across 8 bases. Germline CDR1 and CDR2: LNHNV and YYDKDF (reference sequence). The CDR3 runs to 16 residues. J was trimmed by 4 bases and V by 0 bases; bases with no gene match: 5.

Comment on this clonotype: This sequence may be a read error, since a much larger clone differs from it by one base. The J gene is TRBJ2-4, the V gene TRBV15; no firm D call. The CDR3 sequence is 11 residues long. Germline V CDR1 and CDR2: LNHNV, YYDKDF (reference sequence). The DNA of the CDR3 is TGTGCCATCAGCAGAGAAGACATTCAGTACTTC. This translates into CAISREDIQYF. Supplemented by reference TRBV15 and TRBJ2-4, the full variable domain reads DAMVIQNPRYQVTQFGKPVTLSCSQTLNHNVMYWYQQKSSQAPKLLFHYYDKDFNNEADTPDNFQSRRPNTSFCFLDIRSPGLGDTAMYLCAISREDIQYFGAGTRLSVL.

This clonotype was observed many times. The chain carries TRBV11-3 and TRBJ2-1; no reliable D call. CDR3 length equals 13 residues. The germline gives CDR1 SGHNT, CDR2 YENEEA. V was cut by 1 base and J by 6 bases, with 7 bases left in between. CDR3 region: CASSLGPGNEQFF. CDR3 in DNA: TGTGCCAGCAGCTTAGGCCCCGGCAATGAGCAGTTCTTC.

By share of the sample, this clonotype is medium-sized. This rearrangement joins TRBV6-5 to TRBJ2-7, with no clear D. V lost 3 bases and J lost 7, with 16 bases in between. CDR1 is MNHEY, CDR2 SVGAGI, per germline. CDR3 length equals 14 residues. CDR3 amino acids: CASSYSYRAKEQYF. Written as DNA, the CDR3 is TGTGCCAGCAGTTATAGCTACAGAGCAAAGGAGCAGTACTTC.

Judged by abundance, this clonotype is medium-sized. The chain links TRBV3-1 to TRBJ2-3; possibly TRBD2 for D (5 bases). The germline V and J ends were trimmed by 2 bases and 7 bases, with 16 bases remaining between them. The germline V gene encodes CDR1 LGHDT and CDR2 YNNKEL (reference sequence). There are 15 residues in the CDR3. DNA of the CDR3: TGTGCCAGCAGCCAACCAGGACTGCTCACGAATACGCAGTATTTT. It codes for CASSQPGLLTNTQYF.

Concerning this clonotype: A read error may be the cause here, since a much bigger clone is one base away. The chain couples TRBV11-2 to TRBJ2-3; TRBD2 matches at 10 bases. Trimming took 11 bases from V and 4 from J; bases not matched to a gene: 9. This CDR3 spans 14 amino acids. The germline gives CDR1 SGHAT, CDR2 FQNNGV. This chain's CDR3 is CARSVAGGPDTQYF. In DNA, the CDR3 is TGTGCCCGCTCGGTAGCGGGAGGTCCAGATACGCAGTATTTT.

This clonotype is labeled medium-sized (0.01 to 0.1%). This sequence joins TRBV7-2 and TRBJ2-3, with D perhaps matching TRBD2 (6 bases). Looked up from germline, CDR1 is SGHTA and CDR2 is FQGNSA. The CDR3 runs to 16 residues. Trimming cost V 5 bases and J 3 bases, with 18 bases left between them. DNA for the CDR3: TGTGCCAGCAGCGTCTTATCGGGGGAGTATACAGATACGCAGTATTTT. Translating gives CASSVLSGEYTDTQYF.

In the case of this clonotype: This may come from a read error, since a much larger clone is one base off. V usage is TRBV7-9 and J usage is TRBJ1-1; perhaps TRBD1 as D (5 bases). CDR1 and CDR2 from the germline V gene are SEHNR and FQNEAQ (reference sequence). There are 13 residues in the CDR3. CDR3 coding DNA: TGTGCCAGCAGCTTATCCGGGGCAGAGAGGGCTCTCTTT. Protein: CASSLSGAERALF.

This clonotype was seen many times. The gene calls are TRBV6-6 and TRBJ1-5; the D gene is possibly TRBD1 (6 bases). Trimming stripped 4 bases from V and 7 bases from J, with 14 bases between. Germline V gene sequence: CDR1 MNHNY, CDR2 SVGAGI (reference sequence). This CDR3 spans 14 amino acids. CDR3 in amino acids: CASSFEPRGQPQHF. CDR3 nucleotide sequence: TGTGCCAGCAGTTTCGAACCCAGGGGACAGCCCCAGCATTTT.

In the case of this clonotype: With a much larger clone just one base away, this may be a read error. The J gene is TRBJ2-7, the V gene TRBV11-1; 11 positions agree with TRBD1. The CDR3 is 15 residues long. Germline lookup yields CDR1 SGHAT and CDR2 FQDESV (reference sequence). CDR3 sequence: CASRGQGGSSYGQYF. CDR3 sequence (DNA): TGTGCCAGCAGGGGACAGGGGGGAAGCTCCTACGGGCAGTACTTC.

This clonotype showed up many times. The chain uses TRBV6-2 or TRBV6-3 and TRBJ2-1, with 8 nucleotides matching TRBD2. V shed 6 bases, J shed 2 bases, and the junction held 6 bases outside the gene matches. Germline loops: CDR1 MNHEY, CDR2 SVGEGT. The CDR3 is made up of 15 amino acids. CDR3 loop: CASSPSGSPYNEQFF. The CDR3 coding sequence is TGTGCCAGCAGCCCCAGCGGGAGTCCCTACAATGAGCAGTTCTTC.

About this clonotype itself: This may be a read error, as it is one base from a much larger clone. This chain's CDR3 is CAGSRNTEAFF. The CDR3 nucleotides are TGTGCCGGCAGCCGGAACACTGAAGCTTTCTTT. The chain recombines TRBV28 with TRBJ1-1; D not certain. Germline V gene lookup returns CDR1 MDHEN and CDR2 SYDVKM. The CDR3 consists of 11 residues.

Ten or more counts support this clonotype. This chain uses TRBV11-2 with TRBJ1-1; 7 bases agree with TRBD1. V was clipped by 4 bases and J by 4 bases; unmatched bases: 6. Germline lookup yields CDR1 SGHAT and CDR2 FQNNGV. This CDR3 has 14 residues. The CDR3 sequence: CASSSSTGVTEAFF. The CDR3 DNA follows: TGTGCCAGCAGCTCAAGTACAGGGGTCACTGAAGCTTTCTTT. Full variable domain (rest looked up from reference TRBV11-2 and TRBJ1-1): EAGVAQSPRYKIIEKRQSVAFWCNPISGHATLYWYQQILGQGPKLLIQFQNNGVVDDSQLPKDRFSAERLKGVDSTLKIQPAKLEDSAVYLCASSSSTGVTEAFFGQGTRLTVV.

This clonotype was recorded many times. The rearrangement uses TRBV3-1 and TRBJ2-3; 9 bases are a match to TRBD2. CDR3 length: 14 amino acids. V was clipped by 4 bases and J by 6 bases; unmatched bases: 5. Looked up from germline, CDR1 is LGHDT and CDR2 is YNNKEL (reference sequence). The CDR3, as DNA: TGTGCCAGCAGCCCCGGGACTAGCTGGGATACGCAGTATTTT. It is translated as CASSPGTSWDTQYF.

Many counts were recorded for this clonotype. The CDR3 loop reads CASSPKPNALNTEAFF. The CDR3 nucleotides are TGCGCCAGCAGCCCCAAACCCAATGCGCTTAACACTGAAGCTTTCTTT. The rearrangement joins TRBV10-2 to TRBJ1-1, with D unresolved. Germline assignment: CDR1 WSHSY and CDR2 SAAADI. Deletions cut 6 bases from V and 2 bases from J, with 19 bases between. CDR3 size: 16 residues.

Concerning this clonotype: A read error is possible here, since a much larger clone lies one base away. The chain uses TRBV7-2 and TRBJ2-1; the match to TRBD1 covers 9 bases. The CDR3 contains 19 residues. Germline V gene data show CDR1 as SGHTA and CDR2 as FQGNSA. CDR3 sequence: CASSLIPPIGTGSYKEQFF. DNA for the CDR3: TGTGCCAGCAGCTTGATCCCACCGATAGGGACAGGGTCCTACAAGGAGCAGTTCTTC.

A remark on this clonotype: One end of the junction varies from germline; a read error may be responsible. The chain's CDR3 is CASSLRAPGNRPQHF. CDR3 nucleotides: TGTGCCAGCAGTCTAAGGGCGCCGGGAAATCGGCCCCAGCATTTT. The chain recombines TRBV28 with TRBJ1-5; no firm D call. Per germline, CDR1 MDHEN and CDR2 SYDVKM. This CDR3 is 15 amino acids long.

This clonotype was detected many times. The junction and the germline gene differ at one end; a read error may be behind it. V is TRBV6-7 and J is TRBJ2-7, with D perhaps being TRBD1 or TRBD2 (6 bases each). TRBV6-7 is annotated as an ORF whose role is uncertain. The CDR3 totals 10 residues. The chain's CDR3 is CASSFRGRHF. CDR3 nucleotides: TGTGCCAGCAGTTTTCGGGGGCGGCACTTC.

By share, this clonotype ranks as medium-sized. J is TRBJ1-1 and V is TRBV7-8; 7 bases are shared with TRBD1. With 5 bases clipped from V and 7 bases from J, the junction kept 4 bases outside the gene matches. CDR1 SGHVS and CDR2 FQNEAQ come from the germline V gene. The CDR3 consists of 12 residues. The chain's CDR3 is CASSPGTVEAFF. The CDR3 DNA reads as TGTGCCAGCAGCCCCGGGACAGTTGAAGCTTTCTTT.

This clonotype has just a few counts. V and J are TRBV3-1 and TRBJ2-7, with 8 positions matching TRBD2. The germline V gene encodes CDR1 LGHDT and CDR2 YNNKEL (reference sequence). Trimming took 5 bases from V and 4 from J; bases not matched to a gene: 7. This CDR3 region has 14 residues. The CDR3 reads CASSSAGASYEQYF. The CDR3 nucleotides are TGTGCCAGCAGCTCAGCGGGAGCTTCATACGAGCAGTACTTC.